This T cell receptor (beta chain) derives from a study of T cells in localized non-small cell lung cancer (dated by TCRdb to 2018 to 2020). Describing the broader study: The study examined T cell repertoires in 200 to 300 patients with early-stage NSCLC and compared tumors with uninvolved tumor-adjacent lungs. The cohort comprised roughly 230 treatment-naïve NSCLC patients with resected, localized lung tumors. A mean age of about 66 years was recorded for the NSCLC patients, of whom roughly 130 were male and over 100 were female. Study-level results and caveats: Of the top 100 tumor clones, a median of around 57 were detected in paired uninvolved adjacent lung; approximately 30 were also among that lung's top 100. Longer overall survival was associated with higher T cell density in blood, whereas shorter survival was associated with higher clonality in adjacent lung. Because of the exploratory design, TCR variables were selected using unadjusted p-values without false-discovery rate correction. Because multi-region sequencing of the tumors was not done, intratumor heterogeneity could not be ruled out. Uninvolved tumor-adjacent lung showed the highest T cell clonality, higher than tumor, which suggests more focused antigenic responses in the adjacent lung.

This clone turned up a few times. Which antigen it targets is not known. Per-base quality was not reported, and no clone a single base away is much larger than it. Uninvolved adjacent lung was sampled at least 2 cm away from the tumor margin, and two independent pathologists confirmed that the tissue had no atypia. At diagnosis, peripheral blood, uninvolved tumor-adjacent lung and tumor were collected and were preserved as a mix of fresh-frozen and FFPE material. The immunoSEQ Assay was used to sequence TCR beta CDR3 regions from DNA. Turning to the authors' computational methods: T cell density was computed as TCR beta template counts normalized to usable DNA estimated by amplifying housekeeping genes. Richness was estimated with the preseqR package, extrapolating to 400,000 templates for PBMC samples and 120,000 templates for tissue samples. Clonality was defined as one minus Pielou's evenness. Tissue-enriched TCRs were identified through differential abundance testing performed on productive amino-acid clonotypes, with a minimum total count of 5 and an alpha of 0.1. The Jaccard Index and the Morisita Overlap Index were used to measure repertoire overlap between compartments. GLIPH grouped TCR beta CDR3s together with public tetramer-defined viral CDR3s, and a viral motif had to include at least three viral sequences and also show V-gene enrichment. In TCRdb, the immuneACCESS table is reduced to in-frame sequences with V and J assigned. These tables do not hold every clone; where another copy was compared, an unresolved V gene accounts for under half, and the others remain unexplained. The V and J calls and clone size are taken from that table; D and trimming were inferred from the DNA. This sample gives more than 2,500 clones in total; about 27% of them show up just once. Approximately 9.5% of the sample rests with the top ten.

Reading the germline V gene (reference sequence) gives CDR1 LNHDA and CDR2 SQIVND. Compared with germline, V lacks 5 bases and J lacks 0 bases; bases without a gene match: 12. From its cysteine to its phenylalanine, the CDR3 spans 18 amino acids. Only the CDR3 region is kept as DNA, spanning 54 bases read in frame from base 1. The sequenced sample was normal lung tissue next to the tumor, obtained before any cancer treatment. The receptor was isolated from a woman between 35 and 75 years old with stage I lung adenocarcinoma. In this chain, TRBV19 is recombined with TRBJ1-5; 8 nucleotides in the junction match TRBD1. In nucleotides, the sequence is TGTGCCAGTAGTGCCAGCCGGGACAGGATGTATAGCAATCAGCCCCAGCATTTT. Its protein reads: CASSASRDRMYSNQPQHF. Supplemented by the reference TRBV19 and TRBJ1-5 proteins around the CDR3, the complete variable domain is DGGITQSPKYLFRKEGQNVTLSCEQNLNHDAMYWYRQDPGQGLRLIYYSQIVNDFQKGDIAEGYSVSREKKESFPLTVTSAQKNPTAFYLCASSASRDRMYSNQPQHFGDGTRLSIL.